This T cell receptor (beta chain) is drawn from a study of identical twins. Study findings and constraints: Out-of-frame alpha sequences shared by twins showed excess low generation probability. These conclusions were based on statistical analysis (cross-sectional, not following the same donors).

V lost 5 bases to trimming and J lost 7 bases; unmatched junction nucleotides: 5. Per germline, CDR1 SEHNR and CDR2 FQNEAQ (reference sequence). The CDR3 runs 13 residues. It was template switching that added a universal primer site, and there were unique molecular identifiers on the cDNA. Each CDR3 protein gets one entry after TCRdb re-called the 5' RACE reads with MiXCR. The sample includes around 680,000 distinct CDR3 sequences, over 8.5% of them seen just once. This clonotype was observed a handful of times. The antigen remains unidentified. The sample also formed part of further work on yellow fever vaccine responses in identical twins.

V and J are TRBV7-9 and TRBJ1-1, with 9 positions matching TRBD1. Sequenced material: PBMCs. The TCR originated in a woman younger than 30 in good health. The CDR3 sequence: CASSHVGQGEAFF. CDR3 nucleotides: TGTGCCAGCAGCCACGTGGGACAGGGTGAAGCTTTCTTT.